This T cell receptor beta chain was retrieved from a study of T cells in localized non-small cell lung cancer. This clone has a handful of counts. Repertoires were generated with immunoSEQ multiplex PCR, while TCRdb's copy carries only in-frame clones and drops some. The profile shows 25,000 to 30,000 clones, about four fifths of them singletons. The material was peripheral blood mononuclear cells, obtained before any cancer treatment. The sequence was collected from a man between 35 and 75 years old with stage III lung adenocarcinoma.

As DNA, the CDR3 is TGTGCCTGGAGTAAGACAGGGGCGCTCAATCAGCCCCAGCATTTT. Translation: CAWSKTGALNQPQHF. The rearrangement links TRBV30 to TRBJ1-5; 8 bases align to TRBD1. This CDR3 is built from 15 residues. Looked up from germline, CDR1 is GTSNPN and CDR2 is SVGIG (reference sequence). V gave up 2 bases and J gave up 3 bases; unmatched junction bases: 6.